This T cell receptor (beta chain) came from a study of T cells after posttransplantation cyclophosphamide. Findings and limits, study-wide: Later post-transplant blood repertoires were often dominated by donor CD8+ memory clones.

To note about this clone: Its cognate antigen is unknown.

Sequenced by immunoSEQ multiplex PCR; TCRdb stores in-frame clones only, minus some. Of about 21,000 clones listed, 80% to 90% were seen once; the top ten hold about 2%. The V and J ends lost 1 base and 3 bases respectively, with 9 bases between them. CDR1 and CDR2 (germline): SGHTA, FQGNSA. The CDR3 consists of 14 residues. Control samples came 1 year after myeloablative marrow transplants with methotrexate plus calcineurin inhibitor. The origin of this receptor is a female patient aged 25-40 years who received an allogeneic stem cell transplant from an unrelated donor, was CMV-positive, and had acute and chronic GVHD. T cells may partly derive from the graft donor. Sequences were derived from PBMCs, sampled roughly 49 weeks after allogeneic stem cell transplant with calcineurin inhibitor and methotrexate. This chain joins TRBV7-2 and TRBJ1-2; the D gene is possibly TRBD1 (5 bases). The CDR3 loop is CASSLEGRDYGYTF. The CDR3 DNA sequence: TGTGCCAGCAGCTTAGAGGGCAGGGACTATGGCTACACCTTC.